A single TCR beta chain is shown here with its context. TCRdb's table, derived via immunoSEQ multiplex PCR, lists solely in-frame clones and lacks some. The sample includes about 77,000 clones, 80% to 95% of them seen just once. The data are from a study of control samples from healthy donors and cancer patients. This CDR3 has 15 residues. The V and J ends lost 3 bases and 4 bases, in that order; junction bases with no gene match: 7. CDR1 is KGHSH, CDR2 LQKENI, per germline. The rearrangement links TRBV18 to TRBJ1-1, with TRBD1 matching over 8 bases. Sequenced material: blood. The TCR comes from a woman aged 60-75 years in good health. The CDR3 bases are TGTGCCAGCTCACCTGGAGACAGGGGTTCCACTGAAGCTTTCTTT. Translation gives CASSPGDRGSTEAFF.